This is a list of T cell receptor beta chains from one sample in a study of T cell repertoires in cytomegalovirus infection. Using its own MiXCR run on the reads, TCRdb lists one record per CDR3 protein. There are hundreds of thousands of distinct CDR3 sequences in the sample; 31% occur only once, and over 10% lies in the top ten. No antigen has been identified for these receptors. Sequences were derived from cultured CD8+ T cells from PBMCs, sampled from culture after CMV antigen stimulation. The receptors shown here come from a human donor in good health (CMV status not recorded). Some clones in this sample may be carry-over from other donors' samples. Each CDR3 is given with its conserved first and last residue. The D gene is left open where the match is weak. A clone size is listed for some rows: how often the clone was seen (once, few, many), or a class if it is expanded.

cdr3_aa,cdr3_nt,clone_size,d_call,v_call,j_call
CASSGHFSAYNEQFF,TGTGCCAGCAGCGGACACTTCTCGGCCTACAATGAGCAGTTCTTC,.,.,TRBV9,TRBJ2-1
CASSLGPQPNQPQHF,TGTGCCAGCAGCTTAGGACCCCAGCCGAATCAGCCCCAGCATTTT,few,.,TRBV7-6,TRBJ1-5
CASSRDSEYNEQFF,TGTGCCAGCAGCCGGGACTCCGAGTACAATGAGCAGTTCTTC,many,.,TRBV7-9,TRBJ2-1
CASSYRAGRDGVNTEAFF,TGTGCCAGCAGTTACCGGGCAGGGCGAGATGGGGTGAACACTGAAGCTTTCTTT,few,.,TRBV6-5,TRBJ1-1
CSVRQANNEKLFF,TGCAGCGTTCGACAGGCCAATAATGAAAAACTGTTTTTT,.,.,TRBV29-1,TRBJ1-4
CASSDRGLAKNIQYF,TGTGCCAGCAGTGACAGGGGCCTAGCCAAAAACATTCAGTACTTC,.,.,TRBV25-1,TRBJ2-4
CASSFLSGGLTDTQYF,TGTGCCAGCAGTTTCCTTAGCGGGGGGCTCACAGATACGCAGTATTTT,.,TRBD2,TRBV27,TRBJ2-3
CASSPVVQLNTEAFF,TGCGCCAGCAGCCCGGTAGTACAGTTGAACACTGAAGCTTTCTTT,few,.,TRBV5-1,TRBJ1-1
CAAGGFEAFF,TGTGCCGCAGGAGGATTTGAAGCTTTCTTT,few,.,TRBV2,TRBJ1-1
CASSFGGANTEAFF,TGTGCCAGCAGTTTTGGCGGGGCTAACACTGAAGCTTTCTTT,many,.,TRBV12-3/TRBV12-4,TRBJ1-1
CSVEGSGGEGDTQYF,TGCAGCGTTGAAGGTAGCGGGGGAGAGGGAGATACGCAGTATTTT,.,TRBD2,TRBV29-1,TRBJ2-3
CASIRRGTEAFF,TGCGCCAGCATTCGTAGAGGGACTGAAGCTTTCTTT,.,.,TRBV10-2,TRBJ1-1
CASGYRRGGTEAFF,TGTGCTAGTGGCTACCGAAGGGGGGGCACTGAAGCTTTCTTT,.,.,TRBV12-5,TRBJ1-1
CSVSDGYTF,TGCAGCGTGTCGGATGGCTACACCTTC,.,.,TRBV29-1,TRBJ1-2
CVSHSTVNTGELFF,TGTGTCAGCCACTCGACAGTGAACACCGGGGAGCTGTTTTTT,.,.,TRBV12-3/TRBV12-4,TRBJ2-2
CASTWGSGGVAPDTQYF,TGTGCCAGTACCTGGGGTAGCGGGGGAGTAGCGCCAGATACGCAGTATTTT,.,TRBD2,TRBV19,TRBJ2-3
CASSEGHIPYNEQFF,TGTGCCAGCAGTGAAGGGCACATCCCGTACAATGAGCAGTTCTTC,few,.,TRBV2,TRBJ2-1
CASGAGTGRGYTF,TGTGCCAGCGGAGCGGGCACGGGCCGTGGCTACACCTTC,.,.,TRBV7-9,TRBJ1-2
CASSPHASGASDTQYF,TGCGCCAGCAGCCCCCACGCTAGCGGGGCTTCAGATACGCAGTATTTT,.,TRBD2,TRBV4-1,TRBJ2-3
CASSYSRRMNTEAFF,TGTGCCAGCAGTTACTCGAGGCGGATGAACACTGAAGCTTTCTTT,few,.,TRBV6-5,TRBJ1-1
CASSPRWGLAGDGDTQYF,TGTGCCAGCAGCCCACGATGGGGCCTAGCGGGGGACGGAGATACGCAGTATTTT,.,TRBD2,TRBV14,TRBJ2-3
CASSPDRGWNSPLHF,TGTGCCAGCAGCCCTGACAGGGGATGGAATTCACCCCTCCACTTT,.,TRBD1,TRBV11-1,TRBJ1-6
CASSVQGFEGNTIYF,TGTGCCAGCAGCGTACAGGGGTTTGAGGGAAACACCATATATTTT,.,.,TRBV9,TRBJ1-3
CASSFGVLSNQPQHF,TGTGCCAGCAGTTTCGGGGTACTTAGCAATCAGCCCCAGCATTTT,.,.,TRBV27,TRBJ1-5
CASSFGQGEKHF,TGTGCCAGCAGCTTCGGACAGGGGGAAAAGCATTTT,.,TRBD1,TRBV7-9,TRBJ1-5
CASSYSKRGYSTDTQYF,TGTGCCAGCAGTTACTCGAAGAGGGGATATAGCACAGATACGCAGTATTTT,few,.,TRBV6-5,TRBJ2-3
CASSLGGGRGYNEQFF,TGTGCCAGCAGCTTAGGGGGCGGCAGGGGTTACAATGAGCAGTTCTTC,.,.,TRBV11-2,TRBJ2-1
CASKPGQGANRDNEQFF,TGTGCCAGCAAACCGGGACAGGGGGCAAACCGGGACAATGAGCAGTTCTTC,few,TRBD1,TRBV12-3/TRBV12-4,TRBJ2-1
CASSSVGTGDRLNNEQFF,TGTGCCAGCAGTTCGGTAGGGACAGGGGACAGGCTCAACAATGAGCAGTTCTTC,.,TRBD1,TRBV27,TRBJ2-1
CASSYQGPYSNQPQHF,TGTGCCAGCAGTTATCAGGGCCCTTATAGCAATCAGCCCCAGCATTTT,.,.,TRBV6-5,TRBJ1-5
CASSASRRRATNEKLFF,TGTGCCAGCAGCGCATCCAGACGGCGGGCGACTAATGAAAAACTGTTTTTT,many,.,TRBV7-8,TRBJ1-4
CASKADPSTDTQYF,TGTGCCAGCAAAGCGGATCCTAGCACAGATACGCAGTATTTT,.,.,TRBV2,TRBJ2-3
CASSVSGVLSNQPQHF,TGTGCCAGCTCCGTTTCAGGGGTTTTGAGCAATCAGCCCCAGCATTTT,.,.,TRBV6-5,TRBJ1-5
CASTRQGETDTEAFF,TGTGCCAGTACTCGACAGGGAGAGACCGACACTGAAGCTTTCTTT,.,TRBD1,TRBV19,TRBJ1-1
CATSGGTGKVYEQFF,TGTGCCACCAGTGGCGGGACAGGAAAGGTGTATGAGCAGTTCTTC,few,TRBD1,TRBV24-1,TRBJ2-1
CASGLIPPLRDRGNYGYTF,TGTGCTAGTGGTTTGATCCCCCCCCTTCGGGACAGGGGAAACTATGGCTACACCTTC,.,TRBD1,TRBV12-5,TRBJ1-2
CASSPPQQGRETQYF,TGTGCCAGCAGCCCCCCGCAACAGGGACGAGAGACCCAGTACTTC,few,.,TRBV7-9,TRBJ2-5
CASSQDGGNTGELFF,TGCGCCAGCAGCCAAGATGGAGGGAACACCGGGGAGCTGTTTTTT,.,.,TRBV4-1,TRBJ2-2
CASSFGEMNTEAFF,TGTGCCAGCAGTTTTGGGGAAATGAACACTGAAGCTTTCTTT,.,.,TRBV27,TRBJ1-1
CASSDSGGGADTQYF,TGTGCCAGCAGCGATAGCGGGGGAGGGGCAGATACGCAGTATTTT,.,TRBD2,TRBV7-2,TRBJ2-3
CASMDRDEKLFF,TGTGCCAGCATGGACAGGGACGAAAAACTGTTTTTT,.,TRBD1,TRBV2,TRBJ1-4
CASSYPARQGSYNEQFF,TGTGCCAGCAGTTATCCCGCTCGACAGGGGTCCTACAATGAGCAGTTCTTC,few,TRBD1,TRBV6-5,TRBJ2-1
CASSLALAGGPYNEQFF,TGTGCCAGCAGCTTAGCCCTAGCGGGGGGTCCCTACAATGAGCAGTTCTTC,many,TRBD2,TRBV7-2,TRBJ2-1
CASSLVTGAAEAFF,TGTGCCAGCAGCTTAGTAACAGGGGCTGCTGAAGCTTTCTTT,few,TRBD1,TRBV7-8,TRBJ1-1
CASSETRRDRELGFEQYF,TGTGCCAGCAGTGAGACCCGCCGGGACAGGGAGCTTGGGTTCGAGCAGTACTTC,.,TRBD1,TRBV25-1,TRBJ2-7
CASSPRGLDFYTEAFF,TGTGCCAGCAGCCCGAGGGGGTTGGACTTTTACACTGAAGCTTTCTTT,few,.,TRBV7-9,TRBJ1-1
CASSSYRDGDTEAFF,TGTGCCAGCAGCTCTTACAGGGATGGGGACACTGAAGCTTTCTTT,once,.,TRBV7-9,TRBJ1-1
CASSLDGEVLPNTIYF,TGTGCCAGCAGCTTAGATGGGGAAGTTCTACCAAACACCATATATTTT,many,.,TRBV7-2,TRBJ1-3
CASSLWTGATYNEQFF,TGTGCCAGCAGTTTATGGACAGGGGCGACATACAATGAGCAGTTCTTC,few,TRBD1,TRBV12-3/TRBV12-4,TRBJ2-1
CASSVRRTDTQYF,TGTGCCAGCAGCGTACGGCGCACAGATACGCAGTATTTT,few,.,TRBV9,TRBJ2-3
CASSEEGGNETQYF,TGTGCCAGCAGTGAGGAAGGGGGTAACGAGACCCAGTACTTC,few,.,TRBV6-6,TRBJ2-5
CASSLYAGGTYNEQFF,TGTGCCAGCAGCTTGTATGCGGGGGGGACCTACAATGAGCAGTTCTTC,few,TRBD2,TRBV5-6,TRBJ2-1
CASRTGTLGTDTQYF,TGTGCCAGCAGGACCGGGACGCTAGGGACAGATACGCAGTATTTT,.,.,TRBV6-5,TRBJ2-3
CASSYSLDSLNTEAFF,TGTGCCAGCAGTTACTCCCTCGACTCCTTGAACACTGAAGCTTTCTTT,few,.,TRBV6-5,TRBJ1-1
CSVEADSWFYGYTF,TGCAGCGTTGAAGCCGACAGCTGGTTTTATGGCTACACCTTC,.,.,TRBV29-1,TRBJ1-2